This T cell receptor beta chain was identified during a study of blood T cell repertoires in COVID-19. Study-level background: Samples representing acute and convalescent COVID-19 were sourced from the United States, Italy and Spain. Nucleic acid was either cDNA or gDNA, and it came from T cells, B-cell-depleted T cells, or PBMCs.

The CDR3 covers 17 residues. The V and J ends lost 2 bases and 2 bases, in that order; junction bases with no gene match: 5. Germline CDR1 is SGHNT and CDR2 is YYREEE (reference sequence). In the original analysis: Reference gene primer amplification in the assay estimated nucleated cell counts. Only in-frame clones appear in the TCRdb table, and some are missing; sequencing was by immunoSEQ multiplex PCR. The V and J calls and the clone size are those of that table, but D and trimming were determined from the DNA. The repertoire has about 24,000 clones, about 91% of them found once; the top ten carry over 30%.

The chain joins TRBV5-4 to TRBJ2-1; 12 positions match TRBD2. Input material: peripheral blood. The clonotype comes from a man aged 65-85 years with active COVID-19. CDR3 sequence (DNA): TGTGCCAGCAGCTTCGAAACTAGCGGGAGGACCTACAATGAGCAGTTCTTC. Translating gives CASSFETSGRTYNEQFF. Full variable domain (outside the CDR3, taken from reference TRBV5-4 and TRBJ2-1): ETGVTQSPTHLIKTRGQQVTLRCSSQSGHNTVSWYQQALGQGPQFIFQYYREEENGRGNFPPRFSGLQFPNYSSELNVNALELDDSALYLCASSFETSGRTYNEQFFGPGTRLTVL.